Presented here are 27 T cell receptor beta chains from one specimen sequenced in a study of blood T cell repertoires in COVID-19. Clones were read by immunoSEQ multiplex PCR, and TCRdb kept only the in-frame ones, dropping some. The repertoire consists of some 190,000 clones, with 80% to 90% occurring once and the leading ten covering 10% to 11%. Source material: peripheral blood. These TCRs come from a human donor with active or convalescent COVID-19. The donor label of this sample is uncertain.

This clone came up once. The chain links TRBV19 to TRBJ1-2, with D possibly being TRBD1 (6 bases). This CDR3 region has 13 residues. The V gene lost 8 bases and the J gene lost 2 bases, with 12 bases spanning the gap. Germline V gives CDR1 LNHDA, CDR2 SQIVND (reference sequence). The CDR3: CASGVGANYGYTF. CDR3 nucleotides: TGTGCCAGTGGGGTGGGGGCGAACTATGGCTACACCTTC.

The chain links TRBV7-9 to TRBJ1-1; TRBD1 matches at 9 bases. The CDR3 runs 13 residues. Germline V lookup: CDR1 SEHNR, CDR2 FQNEAQ (reference sequence). The V gene end was trimmed by 3 bases and the J gene end by 8 bases; junction bases not matched to a gene: 4. The CDR3 reads CASSFPGTGEAFF. The CDR3 coding sequence is TGTGCCAGCAGCTTCCCCGGGACAGGGGAAGCTTTCTTT.

The chain is built from TRBV7-3 and TRBJ2-2; no firm D call. The CDR3 loop spans 13 amino acids. V dropped 4 bases and J dropped 4 bases, with 7 bases sitting between them. Germline-derived CDR1 and CDR2 are SGHTA and FQGTGA. The CDR3 loop is CASSSRGTGELFF. The CDR3 DNA is TGTGCCAGCAGCTCAAGAGGCACCGGGGAGCTGTTTTTT.

The gene calls are TRBV6-5 and TRBJ2-1, with 7 bases lining up with TRBD1. This CDR3 is 15 amino acids long. J lost 4 bases, V lost 6 bases, and 9 bases had no gene match. The V gene's germline CDR1 is MNHEY and CDR2 SVGAGI. CDR3 sequence (DNA): TGTGCCAGCAGACCTCGGGACAGACCATACAATGAGCAGTTCTTC. Amino acid sequence: CASRPRDRPYNEQFF.

This clone was counted between two and nine times. This chain connects TRBV6-6 to TRBJ2-1, with unresolved D. CDR1 is MNHNY, CDR2 SVGAGI, per germline (reference sequence). V dropped 4 bases and J dropped 5 bases, with 6 bases sitting between them. The CDR3 is 12 amino acids. The CDR3 protein is CASSSGNNEQFF. The CDR3 DNA reads as TGTGCCAGCAGTTCCGGTAACAATGAGCAGTTCTTC.

This clone was recorded only once. At one end, the junction sequence differs from germline, possibly due to a read error. The DNA for the CDR3 is TGCGCCAGCAGCCAAGATCTTCCCGTGCCTGAGGCTTTCTTT. Protein: CASSQDLPVPEAFF. The chain couples TRBV4-1 to TRBJ1-1; D gene ambiguous. From germline, CDR1 is MGHRA and CDR2 YSYEKL. This CDR3 is 14 amino acids long.

V usage is TRBV4-2 and J usage is TRBJ1-3, with unresolved D. Between the trimmed V and J ends, which lost 0 bases and 0 bases, there was a span of 9 bases. CDR1 is LGHNA, CDR2 YNFKEQ, per germline. The CDR3 runs to 16 residues. CDR3 region: CASSQERFSSGNTIYF. The CDR3 region has the DNA TGTGCCAGCAGCCAAGAGAGGTTCTCCTCTGGAAACACCATATATTTT.

This chain joins TRBV3-1 (or the pseudogene TRBV3-2) and TRBJ2-7; no reliable D call. The length of the CDR3 is 12 residues. In germline, CDR1 is LGHDT, CDR2 YNNKEL (reference sequence). Between the trimmed V and J ends, which lost 4 bases and 2 bases, there was a span of 6 bases. The CDR3 sequence is CASSLQPYEQYF. The CDR3 DNA is TGTGCCAGCAGCCTACAGCCCTACGAGCAGTACTTC.

This sequence joins TRBV4-3 and TRBJ2-3, with 8 bases fitting TRBD2. This CDR3 comprises 16 residues. The trim removed 0 bases at V and 4 bases at J, leaving 6 bases unmatched. Germline values: CDR1 LGHNA, CDR2 YSLEER. The CDR3 nucleotides are TGCGCCAGCAGCCAAGATCCCGGGGGGGCCGCAGATACGCAGTATTTT. Protein product: CASSQDPGGAADTQYF.

This chain links TRBV24-1 with TRBJ2-1; 9 bases are a match to TRBD2. The V gene end was trimmed by 6 bases and the J gene end by 5 bases; junction bases not matched to a gene: 16. This CDR3 region has 18 residues. Germline V gene lookup returns CDR1 KGHDR and CDR2 SFDVKD. The CDR3 loop is CATSPLRRGGEADNEQFF. For the CDR3, the DNA is TGTGCCACCAGTCCCCTGAGGCGGGGGGGCGAGGCGGACAATGAGCAGTTCTTC.

The chain is built from TRBV4-3 and TRBJ2-7; 13 nucleotides align to TRBD2. The CDR3 has 16 amino acids. Trimming removed 3 bases from V and 6 bases from J; junction bases left unmatched: 8. Per the germline V gene, CDR1 is LGHNA and CDR2 is YSLEER. CDR3 residues: CASSHGTSGGASEQYF. The DNA of the CDR3 is TGCGCCAGCAGCCATGGCACTAGCGGGGGGGCATCCGAGCAGTACTTC.

The chain is built from TRBV3-1 (or the pseudogene TRBV3-2) and TRBJ2-7, with D maybe TRBD1 (6 bases). Germline CDR1 is LGHDT and CDR2 is YNNKEL (reference sequence). Trimming pared 1 base from V and 6 bases from J, leaving 13 bases between. CDR3 size: 14 residues. This chain's CDR3 is CASSQVAGVGEQYF. The CDR3 DNA reads TGTGCCAGCAGCCAAGTTGCAGGGGTAGGCGAGCAGTACTTC.

This sequence joins TRBV11-3 and TRBJ2-2; 8 nucleotides align to TRBD2. Germline values: CDR1 SGHNT, CDR2 YENEEA. The ends lost 8 bases at V and 4 bases at J; junction bases unmatched: 6. This CDR3 contains 14 residues. CDR3 amino acids: CASSRGGSTGELFF. The CDR3 nucleotides read TGTGCCAGCTCTCGGGGGGGATCCACCGGGGAGCTGTTTTTT.

The J gene is TRBJ1-2, the V gene TRBV19; 7 positions match TRBD1. Germline CDR1 and CDR2: LNHDA and SQIVND (reference sequence). The CDR3 spans 15 residues. Trimming took 7 bases from V and 7 from J; bases not matched to a gene: 15. The CDR3 sequence: CASTPQGGRPSGYTF. The CDR3 nucleotides are TGTGCCAGTACGCCCCAGGGGGGACGGCCGAGTGGCTACACCTTC.

The sample holds many counts of this clone. This chain joins TRBV10-1 and TRBJ1-4; 7 nucleotides line up with TRBD1. The CDR3 has 17 residues. V lost 0 bases, J lost 8 bases, and 12 bases stayed unmatched. Germline-derived CDR1 and CDR2 are WNHNN and SYGVQD (reference sequence). The CDR3 protein is CASSESLQWQGEEKLFF. The DNA for the CDR3 is TGCGCCAGCAGTGAGTCTTTACAGTGGCAGGGGGAGGAAAAACTGTTTTTT.

The chain combines TRBV24-1 with TRBJ2-2, with 9 bases aligning to TRBD1. V lost 9 bases and J lost 1; bases outside the gene matches: 8. Per the germline V gene, CDR1 is KGHDR and CDR2 is SFDVKD. CDR3 length equals 16 residues. CDR3 sequence: CATSRTGALNTGELFF. The CDR3 region has the DNA TGTGCCACCTCCAGGACAGGGGCCCTGAACACCGGGGAGCTGTTTTTT.

The chain employs TRBV7-2 and TRBJ1-3; tentatively, D is TRBD1 (6 bases). Germline V lookup: CDR1 SGHTA, CDR2 FQGNSA. V was clipped by 5 bases and J by 4 bases, with 15 bases between them. CDR3 size: 15 residues. The CDR3 reads CASSITGFRGNTIYF. For the CDR3, the DNA is TGTGCCAGCAGCATCACAGGGTTTCGAGGAAACACCATATATTTT.

The chain has TRBV18 and TRBJ2-3, with TRBD2 matching over 10 bases. Germline V CDR1 and CDR2: KGHSH, LQKENI. This CDR3 spans 15 amino acids. Trimming took 3 bases from V and 3 from J; bases not matched to a gene: 3. The CDR3 loop reads CASSPLAGDTDTQYF. The CDR3 bases are TGTGCCAGCTCACCTCTAGCGGGAGATACAGATACGCAGTATTTT. The variable domain in full, with the rest retrieved from reference TRBV18 and TRBJ2-3, is NAGVMQNPRHLVRRRGQEARLRCSPMKGHSHVYWYRQLPEEGLKFMVYLQKENIIDESGMPKERFSAEFPKEGPSILRIQQVVRGDSAAYFCASSPLAGDTDTQYFGPGTRLTVL.

V and J are TRBV7-8 and TRBJ2-1; TRBD2 matches 12 bases. This CDR3 has 17 residues. Germline trimming cut 4 bases from V and 4 bases from J; bases unmatched to any gene: 8. CDR1 is SGHVS, CDR2 FQNEAQ, per germline. CDR3 DNA: TGTGCCAGCAGCTCAAAGACTAGCGGGAGACCTTACAATGAGCAGTTCTTC. It encodes CASSSKTSGRPYNEQFF.

The V and J genes are TRBV13 and TRBJ2-3, with 9 bases matching TRBD2. V lost 5 bases and J lost 5; bases outside the gene matches: 11. Germline assignment: CDR1 PRHDT and CDR2 FYEKMQ (reference sequence). The CDR3 spans 16 residues. DNA of the CDR3: TGTGCCAGCAGCCCCGGGCTAGCGGGATTCAGAGATACGCAGTATTTT. This codes for CASSPGLAGFRDTQYF.

In this sample, this clone turned up a few times. V and J are TRBV6-6 and TRBJ1-1; no clear D gene. This CDR3 comprises 12 residues. The V gene's germline CDR1 is MNHNY and CDR2 SVGAGI (reference sequence). The V and J ends lost 5 bases and 5 bases respectively, with 9 bases between them. CDR3 amino acids: CASSLDGTEAFF. CDR3 coding DNA: TGTGCCAGCAGTCTAGACGGGACTGAAGCTTTCTTT.

This clone occurred many times. J is TRBJ1-1 and V is TRBV27, with D possibly matching TRBD1 (6 bases). Germline CDR1 reads MNHEY; CDR2 reads SMNVEV (reference sequence). Trimming removed 1 base at V and 11 bases at J, with 14 bases between. CDR3 size: 13 residues. CDR3 sequence (DNA): TGTGCCAGCAGTTTATATGTGGCAGGGGCGGCTTTCTTT. This sequence encodes CASSLYVAGAAFF.

The chain combines TRBV5-1 with TRBJ1-6, with a weak D call TRBD1 (6 bases). The CDR3 extends over 15 amino acids. The germline gives CDR1 SGHRS, CDR2 YFSETQ. V lost 5 bases and J lost 0, with 9 bases in between. The CDR3 sequence: CASRQDSSYNSPLHF. CDR3 nucleotides: TGCGCCAGCAGGCAGGACAGCTCCTATAATTCACCCCTCCACTTT.

This chain connects TRBV28 to TRBJ1-6; 7 bases agree with TRBD1. CDR1 and CDR2 (germline): MDHEN, SYDVKM. This CDR3 has 15 amino acids. Trimming removed 6 bases from V and 9 bases from J; junction bases left unmatched: 11. CDR3 bases: TGTGCCAGCAGCCTAACCGACAGGGTGCGTTCACCCCTCCACTTT. This encodes CASSLTDRVRSPLHF.

The chain uses TRBV24-1 and TRBJ2-7; 7 bases agree with TRBD1. Germline loops: CDR1 KGHDR, CDR2 SFDVKD. The length of the CDR3 is 15 residues. After removal of 2 bases from V and 2 bases from J, the junction contained 5 bases not matched to a gene. This chain's CDR3 is CATSDSGTAAYEQYF. As DNA, the CDR3 is TGTGCCACCAGTGATTCTGGGACAGCGGCCTACGAGCAGTACTTC.

This chain joins TRBV5-4 and TRBJ2-3, with a weak D call TRBD1 (5 bases). With 0 bases removed from V and 2 bases from J, the gap between germline ends came to 10 bases. There are 15 residues in the CDR3. Germline V gene data show CDR1 as SGHNT and CDR2 as YYREEE (reference sequence). Here the CDR3 DNA reads TGTGCCAGCAGCTTGGCACAGGCGAACACAGATACGCAGTATTTT. This translates into CASSLAQANTDTQYF.

The genes are TRBV12-3 or TRBV12-4 and TRBJ1-2; 7 nucleotides line up with TRBD1. V gave up 6 bases and J gave up 8 bases; unmatched junction bases: 9. This CDR3 is built from 13 residues. The CDR3 coding sequence is TGTGCCAGCAGCTCCCCAGGGGGGCGCGGCTACACCTTC. Encoded protein: CASSSPGGRGYTF.